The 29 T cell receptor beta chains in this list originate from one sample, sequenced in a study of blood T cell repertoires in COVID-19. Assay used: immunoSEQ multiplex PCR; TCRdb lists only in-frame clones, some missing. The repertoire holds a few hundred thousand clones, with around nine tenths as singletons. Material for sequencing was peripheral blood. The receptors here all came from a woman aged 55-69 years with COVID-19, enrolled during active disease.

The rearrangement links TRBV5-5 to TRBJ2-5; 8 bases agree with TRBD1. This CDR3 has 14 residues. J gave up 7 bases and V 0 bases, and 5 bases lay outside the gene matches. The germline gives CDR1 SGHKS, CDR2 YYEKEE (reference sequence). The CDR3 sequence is CASSLVPGGGTQYF. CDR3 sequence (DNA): TGTGCCAGCAGCTTGGTTCCAGGGGGCGGGACCCAGTACTTC.

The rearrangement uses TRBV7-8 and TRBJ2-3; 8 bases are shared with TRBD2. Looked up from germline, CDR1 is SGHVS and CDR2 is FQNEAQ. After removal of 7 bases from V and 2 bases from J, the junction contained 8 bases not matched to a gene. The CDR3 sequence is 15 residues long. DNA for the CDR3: TGTGCCAGCAACGAGGCGGGGGGATACACAGATACGCAGTATTTT. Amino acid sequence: CASNEAGGYTDTQYF.

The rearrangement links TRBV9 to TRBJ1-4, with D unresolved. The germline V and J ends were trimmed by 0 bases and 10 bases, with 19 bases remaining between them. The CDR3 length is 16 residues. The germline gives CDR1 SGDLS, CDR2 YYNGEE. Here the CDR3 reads CASSVDPAPDGGKLFF. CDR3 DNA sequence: TGTGCCAGCAGCGTAGACCCTGCGCCCGATGGCGGAAAACTGTTTTTT.

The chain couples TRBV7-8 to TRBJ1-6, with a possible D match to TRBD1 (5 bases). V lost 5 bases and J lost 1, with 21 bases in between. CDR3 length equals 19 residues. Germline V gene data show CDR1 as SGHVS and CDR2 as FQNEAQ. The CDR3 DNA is TGTGCCAGCAGCAGCTTAGAGGCGGTGGGGGGATCCTATAATTCACCCCTCCACTTT. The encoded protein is CASSSLEAVGGSYNSPLHF.

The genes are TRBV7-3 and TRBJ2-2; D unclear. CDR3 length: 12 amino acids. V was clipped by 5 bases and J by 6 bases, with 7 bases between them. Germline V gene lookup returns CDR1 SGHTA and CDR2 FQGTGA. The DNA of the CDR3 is TGTGCCAGCAGCCCCGGGTCCGGGGAGCTGTTTTTT. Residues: CASSPGSGELFF.

As DNA, the CDR3 is TGTGCCTGGAGTTACGAACAGGGTCATGCCTACGAGCAGTACTTC. Its protein product is CAWSYEQGHAYEQYF. J is TRBJ2-7 and V is TRBV30, with a weak D call TRBD1 (6 bases). V was pared by 2 bases and J by 2 bases, with 16 bases between. The CDR3 has 15 residues. In germline, CDR1 is GTSNPN, CDR2 SVGIG (reference sequence).

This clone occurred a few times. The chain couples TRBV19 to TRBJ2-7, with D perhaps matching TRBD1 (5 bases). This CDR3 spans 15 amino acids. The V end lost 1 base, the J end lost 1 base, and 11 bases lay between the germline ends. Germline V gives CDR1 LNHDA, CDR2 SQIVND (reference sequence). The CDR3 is CASSIVPGISYEQYF. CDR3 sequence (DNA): TGTGCCAGTAGTATAGTCCCAGGGATTTCCTACGAGCAGTACTTC.

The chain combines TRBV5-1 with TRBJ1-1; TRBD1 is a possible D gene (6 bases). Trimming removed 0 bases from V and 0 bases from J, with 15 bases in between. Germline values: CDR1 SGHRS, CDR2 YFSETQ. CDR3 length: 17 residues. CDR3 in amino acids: CASSLGPPGTLNTEAFF. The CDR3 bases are TGCGCCAGCAGCTTGGGCCCACCCGGGACACTGAACACTGAAGCTTTCTTT.

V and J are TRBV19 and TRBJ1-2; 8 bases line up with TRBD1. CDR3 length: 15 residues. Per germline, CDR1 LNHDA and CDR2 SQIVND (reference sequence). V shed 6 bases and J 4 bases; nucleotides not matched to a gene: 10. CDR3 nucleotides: TGTGCCAGTAGAGACAAGACAGGGGTCGGCTATGGCTACACCTTC. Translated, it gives CASRDKTGVGYGYTF.

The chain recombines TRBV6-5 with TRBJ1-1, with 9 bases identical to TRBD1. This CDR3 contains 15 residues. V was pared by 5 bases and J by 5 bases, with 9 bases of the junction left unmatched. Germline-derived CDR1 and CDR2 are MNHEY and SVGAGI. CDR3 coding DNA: TGTGCCAGCAGTCTAAGGGACAGGGAGAATACTGAAGCTTTCTTT. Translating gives CASSLRDRENTEAFF.

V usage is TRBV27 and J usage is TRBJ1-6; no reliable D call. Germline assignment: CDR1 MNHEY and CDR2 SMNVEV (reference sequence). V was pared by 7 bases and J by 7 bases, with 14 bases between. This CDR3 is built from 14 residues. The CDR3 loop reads CASKWRVGNSPLHF. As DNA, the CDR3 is TGTGCCAGCAAATGGAGGGTAGGGAATTCACCCCTCCACTTT.

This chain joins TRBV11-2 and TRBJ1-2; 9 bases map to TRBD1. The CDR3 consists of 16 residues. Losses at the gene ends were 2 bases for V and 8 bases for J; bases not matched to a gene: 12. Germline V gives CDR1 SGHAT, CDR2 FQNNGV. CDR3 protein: CASSLHSTGGAGGYTF. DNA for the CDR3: TGTGCCAGCAGCTTACATAGCACAGGGGGCGCGGGAGGCTACACCTTC.

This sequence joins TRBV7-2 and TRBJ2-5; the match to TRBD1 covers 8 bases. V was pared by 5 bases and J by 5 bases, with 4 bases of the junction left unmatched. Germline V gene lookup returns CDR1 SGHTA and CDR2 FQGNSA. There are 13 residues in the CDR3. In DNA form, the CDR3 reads TGTGCCAGCAGCCGACAGGGGAGGGAGACCCAGTACTTC. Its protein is CASSRQGRETQYF.

Here the CDR3 reads CASSDRGSLNYGYTF. DNA of the CDR3: TGTGCCAGCAGTGACAGGGGGAGCCTTAACTATGGCTACACCTTC. This sequence joins TRBV6-1 and TRBJ1-2; 7 bases align to TRBD1. The CDR3 extends over 15 amino acids. J was trimmed by 1 base and V by 3 bases; bases with no gene match: 5. Germline values: CDR1 MNHNS, CDR2 SASEGT.

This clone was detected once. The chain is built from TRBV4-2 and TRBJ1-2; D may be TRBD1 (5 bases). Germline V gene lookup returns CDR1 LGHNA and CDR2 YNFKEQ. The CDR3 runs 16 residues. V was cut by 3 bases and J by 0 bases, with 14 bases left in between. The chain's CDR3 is CASSHFPMTANYGYTF. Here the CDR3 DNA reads TGTGCCAGCAGCCACTTCCCAATGACAGCTAACTATGGCTACACCTTC.

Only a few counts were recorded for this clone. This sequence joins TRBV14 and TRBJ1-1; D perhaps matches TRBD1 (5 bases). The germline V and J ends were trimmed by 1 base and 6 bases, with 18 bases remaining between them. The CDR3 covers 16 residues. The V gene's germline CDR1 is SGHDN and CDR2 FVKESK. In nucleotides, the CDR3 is TGTGCCAGCAGCCAAGTCTCGCCAGGGATGAGATCTGAAGCTTTCTTT. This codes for CASSQVSPGMRSEAFF.

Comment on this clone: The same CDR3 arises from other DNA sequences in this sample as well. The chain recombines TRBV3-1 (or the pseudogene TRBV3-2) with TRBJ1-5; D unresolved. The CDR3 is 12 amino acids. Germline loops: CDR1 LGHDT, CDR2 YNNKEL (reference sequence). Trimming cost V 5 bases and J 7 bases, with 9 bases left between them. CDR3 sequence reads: CASSLSGQPQHF. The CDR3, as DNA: TGTGCCAGCAGCTTGTCGGGGCAGCCCCAGCATTTT.

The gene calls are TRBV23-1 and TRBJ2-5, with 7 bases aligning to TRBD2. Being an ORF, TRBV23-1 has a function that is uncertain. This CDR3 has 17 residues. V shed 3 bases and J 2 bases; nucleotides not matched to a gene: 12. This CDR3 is CASSQQSQRDLQETQYF. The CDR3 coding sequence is TGCGCCAGCAGTCAGCAATCTCAGCGGGACTTACAAGAGACCCAGTACTTC.

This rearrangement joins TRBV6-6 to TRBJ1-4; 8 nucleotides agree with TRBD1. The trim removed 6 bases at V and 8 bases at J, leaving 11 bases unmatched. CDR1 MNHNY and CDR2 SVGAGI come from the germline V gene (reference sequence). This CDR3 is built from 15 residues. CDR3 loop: CASRAPTGVFEKLFF. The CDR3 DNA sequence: TGTGCCAGCAGAGCTCCGACAGGGGTCTTCGAAAAACTGTTTTTT.

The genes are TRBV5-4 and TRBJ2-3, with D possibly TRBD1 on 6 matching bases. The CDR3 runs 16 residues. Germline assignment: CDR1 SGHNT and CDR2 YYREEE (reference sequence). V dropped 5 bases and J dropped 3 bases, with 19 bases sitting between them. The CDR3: CASRSGPGVRTDTQYF. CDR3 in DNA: TGTGCCAGCAGATCGGGGCCAGGGGTACGGACAGATACGCAGTATTTT.

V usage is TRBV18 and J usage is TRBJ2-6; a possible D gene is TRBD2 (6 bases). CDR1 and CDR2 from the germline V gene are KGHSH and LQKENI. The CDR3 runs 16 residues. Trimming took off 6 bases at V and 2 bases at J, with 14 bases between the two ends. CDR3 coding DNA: TGTGCCAGCTCCAAGGAAGGAGGGGCTGGGGCCAACGTCCTGACTTTC. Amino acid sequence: CASSKEGGAGANVLTF.

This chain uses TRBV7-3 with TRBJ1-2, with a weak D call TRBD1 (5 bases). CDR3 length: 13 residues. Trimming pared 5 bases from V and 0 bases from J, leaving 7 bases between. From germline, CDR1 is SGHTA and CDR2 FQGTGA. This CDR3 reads CASSPTANYGYTF. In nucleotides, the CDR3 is TGTGCCAGCAGCCCGACAGCTAACTATGGCTACACCTTC.

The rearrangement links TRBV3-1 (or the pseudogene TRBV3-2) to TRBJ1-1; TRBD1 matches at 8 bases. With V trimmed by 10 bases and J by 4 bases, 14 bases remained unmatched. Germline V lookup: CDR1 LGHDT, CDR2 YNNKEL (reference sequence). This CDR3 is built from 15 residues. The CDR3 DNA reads TGTGCCACCACTGATCAGGGGGCGCAGGGCACTGAAGCTTTCTTT. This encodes CATTDQGAQGTEAFF.

CDR3 region: CASRPSTPGQTKNIQYF. The CDR3 DNA reads as TGTGCCAGCAGGCCTTCTACCCCGGGACAGACTAAAAACATTCAGTACTTC. The chain is built from TRBV7-8 and TRBJ2-4; TRBD1 matches at 7 bases. CDR3 length equals 17 residues. The V gene's germline CDR1 is SGHVS and CDR2 FQNEAQ. V was clipped by 6 bases and J by 4 bases; unmatched bases: 15. Together with reference TRBV7-8 and TRBJ2-4, the CDR3 gives the full variable domain: GAGVSQSPRYKVAKRGQDVALRCDPISGHVSLFWYQQALGQGPEFLTYFQNEAQLDKSGLPSDRFFAERPEGSVSTLKIQRTQQEDSAVYLCASRPSTPGQTKNIQYFGAGTRLSVL.

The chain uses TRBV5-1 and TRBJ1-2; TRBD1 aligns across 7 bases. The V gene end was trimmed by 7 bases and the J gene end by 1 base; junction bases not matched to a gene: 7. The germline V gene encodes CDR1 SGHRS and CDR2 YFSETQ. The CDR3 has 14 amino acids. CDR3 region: CASGQTGINYGYTF. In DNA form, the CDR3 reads TGCGCCAGCGGCCAGACAGGGATTAACTATGGCTACACCTTC.

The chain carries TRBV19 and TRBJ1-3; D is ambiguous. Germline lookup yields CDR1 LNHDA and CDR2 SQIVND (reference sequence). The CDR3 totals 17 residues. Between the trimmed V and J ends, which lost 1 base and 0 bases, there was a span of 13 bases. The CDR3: CASSIGGQVGSGNTIYF. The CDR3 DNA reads TGTGCCAGTAGTATAGGAGGGCAGGTCGGCTCTGGAAACACCATATATTTT.

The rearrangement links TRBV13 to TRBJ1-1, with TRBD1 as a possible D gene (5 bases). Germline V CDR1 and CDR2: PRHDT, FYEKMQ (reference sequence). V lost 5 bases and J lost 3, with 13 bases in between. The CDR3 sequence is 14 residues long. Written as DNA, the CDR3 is TGTGCCAGCAGCCGGGGACCGGGAGACACTGAAGCTTTCTTT. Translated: CASSRGPGDTEAFF. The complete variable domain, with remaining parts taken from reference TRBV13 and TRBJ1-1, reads AAGVIQSPRHLIKEKRETATLKCYPIPRHDTVYWYQQGPGQDPQFLISFYEKMQSDKGSIPDRFSAQQFSDYHSELNMSSLELGDSALYFCASSRGPGDTEAFFGQGTRLTVV.

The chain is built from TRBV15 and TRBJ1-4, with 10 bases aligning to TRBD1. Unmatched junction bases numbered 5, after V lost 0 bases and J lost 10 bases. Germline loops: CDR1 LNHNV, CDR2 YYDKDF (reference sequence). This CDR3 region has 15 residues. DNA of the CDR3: TGTGCCACCAGCAGAGATGGGGGACAGGGGATAAAACTGTTTTTT. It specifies CATSRDGGQGIKLFF.

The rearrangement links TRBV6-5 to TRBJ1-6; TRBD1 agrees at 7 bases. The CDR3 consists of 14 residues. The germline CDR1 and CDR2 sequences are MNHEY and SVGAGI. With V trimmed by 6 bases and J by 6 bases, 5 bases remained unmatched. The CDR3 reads CASSYNRGNSPLHF. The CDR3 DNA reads TGTGCCAGCAGCTATAACAGGGGTAATTCACCCCTCCACTTT.